The T cell receptor (beta chain) described here comes from a study of TIL therapy for anti-PD-1-resistant metastatic lung cancer. Background on the study: Tumor harvest preceded PD-1/PD-L1 blockade, followed by nivolumab treatment. General study results and limits: The baseline peripheral repertoire was partially replaced by infused TIL clonotypes that later decayed.

As for this clone: The target antigen is unknown.

Time point given: pre-treatment sample, taken before nivolumab and TIL therapy. Patients were adults with stage 4 NSCLC. The libraries were made with immunoSEQ v3. Repertoires were generated with immunoSEQ multiplex PCR, while TCRdb's copy carries only in-frame clones and drops some. Of approximately 53,000 clones in the sample, roughly 78% were seen once. The length of the CDR3 is 13 residues. Per germline, CDR1 MNHEY and CDR2 SVGAGI. V dropped 2 bases and J dropped 3; count of bases not matched to a gene: 0. This chain joins TRBV6-5 and TRBJ1-1, with 7 bases lining up with TRBD1. This specimen was blood, taken at baseline. The origin of this receptor is a woman between 30 and 79 years old with non-small cell lung cancer. Written as DNA, the CDR3 is TGTGCCAGCAGTTACGACAGGGACACTGAAGCTTTCTTT. Amino acid sequence: CASSYDRDTEAFF.